These 30 T cell receptor beta chains came from one sample sequenced in a study of T cells after yellow fever vaccination. TCRdb processed the 5' RACE reads anew with MiXCR; each CDR3 protein has one entry. Of around 250,000 distinct CDR3 sequences in the sample, 6.9% are singletons; the top ten hold approximately 0.84%. This specimen consisted of CD4+ T cells sorted from PBMCs, obtained 15 days after the yellow fever booster vaccination. The receptors come from a man aged 25-40 years who received the YFV17D yellow fever vaccine.

In this sample, this clonotype turned up a few times. V and J are TRBV5-6 and TRBJ2-3; the match to TRBD1 covers 9 bases. Trimming took 5 bases from V and 2 from J; bases not matched to a gene: 9. Germline V gene lookup returns CDR1 SGHDT and CDR2 YYEEEE. The CDR3 has 16 residues. CDR3 sequence: CASRGDREEITDTQYF. For the CDR3, the DNA is TGTGCCAGCAGGGGGGACAGGGAAGAAATCACAGATACGCAGTATTTT.

CDR3 amino acids: CASRSGLGSQFF. In DNA form, the CDR3 reads TGTGCCAGCAGGAGCGGCCTCGGGTCGCAGTTCTTC. This chain connects TRBV12-3 or TRBV12-4 to TRBJ2-1; D perhaps matches TRBD2 (5 bases). V lost 6 bases to trimming and J lost 12 bases, with 15 bases between them. This CDR3 has 12 residues.

The V gene is TRBV6-5, the J gene TRBJ2-6, with D perhaps TRBD2 (6 bases). Trimming took off 1 base at V and 0 bases at J, with 13 bases between the two ends. The CDR3 consists of 18 residues. CDR1 MNHEY and CDR2 SVGAGI come from the germline V gene. The CDR3 protein is CASSYLPGLTSGANVLTF. CDR3 nucleotide sequence: TGTGCCAGCAGTTACTTGCCGGGACTGACCTCTGGGGCCAACGTCCTGACTTTC.

The rearrangement joins TRBV2 to TRBJ2-1; weak D call: TRBD2 (10 bases). Germline V gene lookup returns CDR1 SNHLY and CDR2 FYNNEI. With 10 bases removed from V and 4 bases from J, the gap between germline ends came to 32 bases. The CDR3 length is 19 residues. In DNA, the CDR3 is TGTGCCATCTGTCCCACCGGGACAGGGTCTAGCGGGAGATACAATGAGCAGTTCTTC. Its protein is CAICPTGTGSSGRYNEQFF.

This clonotype was counted only a few times. The rearrangement joins TRBV28 to TRBJ2-4; D remains unclear. Trimming left V 5 bases short and J 6 bases short, with 8 bases between. The CDR3 loop spans 12 amino acids. Germline V gene lookup returns CDR1 MDHEN and CDR2 SYDVKM. CDR3 sequence reads: CASSARVNIQYF. Here the CDR3 DNA reads TGTGCCAGCAGTGCCCGGGTAAACATTCAGTACTTC.

This clonotype has ten or more counts. The chain combines TRBV5-6 with TRBJ2-2; D remains ambiguous. CDR1 SGHDT and CDR2 YYEEEE come from the germline V gene. V lost 0 bases to trimming and J lost 7 bases, with 7 bases between them. This CDR3 is built from 13 residues. CDR3 nucleotides: TGTGCCAGCAGCTTGGTTGGCATCGGGGAGCTGTTTTTT. Encoded protein: CASSLVGIGELFF.

Comment on this clonotype: Given a much more abundant clone one base away, this may be a read error. Without the conserved terminal phenylalanine or tryptophan, this CDR3 likely stems from a read error. The chain couples TRBV7-2 to TRBJ2-1, with D tentatively TRBD2 (6 bases). The CDR3 has 13 amino acids. Trimming took 2 bases from V and 11 from J, leaving 13 bases between them. Germline CDR1 SGHTA, CDR2 FQGNSA. The CDR3 DNA reads TGTGCCAGCAGCTTAATTTTCGGGGGACAGCAGTTCTCC. Residues: CASSLIFGGQQFS.

The sample holds many counts of this clonotype. This chain joins TRBV10-1 and TRBJ2-5; TRBD2 matches at 8 bases. V shed 5 bases and J 5 bases; nucleotides not matched to a gene: 4. The CDR3 spans 13 residues. Germline V CDR1 and CDR2: WNHNN, SYGVQD (reference sequence). The CDR3 DNA reads TGCGCCAGCAGTCCGGGGGGGACGGAGACCCAGTACTTC. Its translation is CASSPGGTETQYF.

The rearrangement joins TRBV5-1 to TRBJ2-7; D possibly uses TRBD1 or TRBD2 (5 bases each). V was shortened by 4 bases and J by 2 bases, with 16 bases between the two germline ends. This CDR3 contains 15 residues. Germline CDR1 is SGHRS and CDR2 is YFSETQ. DNA of the CDR3: TGCGCCAGCAGCCGAGAAGGGACGGGAACCTACGAGCAGTACTTC. It encodes CASSREGTGTYEQYF. Full variable domain (rest looked up from reference TRBV5-1 and TRBJ2-7): KAGVTQTPRYLIKTRGQQVTLSCSPISGHRSVSWYQQTPGQGLQFLFEYFSETQRNKGNFPGRFSGRQFSNSRSEMNVSTLELGDSALYLCASSREGTGTYEQYFGPGTRLTVT.

This clonotype was seen repeatedly, ten times or more. The J gene is TRBJ2-7, the V gene TRBV20-1; no definite D call. The length of the CDR3 is 10 residues. V shed 8 bases and J shed 5 bases, with 10 bases lying between them. Germline CDR1 DFQATT, CDR2 SNEGSKA (reference sequence). CDR3 in amino acids: CSFAQNEQYF. CDR3 DNA: TGCAGTTTCGCGCAGAACGAGCAGTACTTC.

This clonotype was observed a handful of times. The CDR3 loop reads CASSQPVKGANEQFF. In DNA, the CDR3 is TGCGCCAGCAGTCAACCGGTAAAGGGGGCAAATGAGCAGTTCTTC. This sequence joins TRBV23-1 and TRBJ2-1; 7 bases agree with TRBD1. TRBV23-1 has ORF status, its function being uncertain. The CDR3 runs 15 residues. J gave up 7 bases and V 2 bases, and 8 bases lay outside the gene matches.

This clonotype has just a few counts. The chain carries TRBV9 and TRBJ2-7; TRBD2 matches at 13 bases. CDR3 length: 16 residues. The V gene's germline CDR1 is SGDLS and CDR2 YYNGEE. Germline trimming cut 3 bases from V and 2 bases from J; bases unmatched to any gene: 5. The CDR3 is CASSATGTSGTYEQYF. For the CDR3, the DNA is TGTGCCAGCAGCGCGACCGGGACTAGCGGGACCTACGAGCAGTACTTC.

This clonotype was recorded a few times. This chain uses TRBV19 with TRBJ1-2; D is uncertain. This CDR3 spans 12 amino acids. V was trimmed by 6 bases and J by 3 bases, leaving 8 bases between them. Looked up from germline, CDR1 is LNHDA and CDR2 is SQIVND (reference sequence). CDR3 in amino acids: CASRTWDYGYTF. In DNA form, the CDR3 reads TGTGCCAGTAGGACCTGGGACTATGGCTACACCTTC.

V usage is TRBV7-8 and J usage is TRBJ2-5; D tentatively fits TRBD1 or TRBD2 (6 bases each). The V end was cut by 8 bases, the J end by 1 base, with 8 bases between. Germline V gene lookup returns CDR1 SGHVS and CDR2 FQNEAQ. The CDR3 contains 12 residues. The CDR3 sequence: CASGGRQETQYF. CDR3 sequence (DNA): TGTGCCAGCGGGGGGCGCCAAGAGACCCAGTACTTC.

The V gene is TRBV29-1, the J gene TRBJ2-7, with 7 bases aligning to TRBD1. The junction had 12 bases not matched to a gene; V was cut back by 0 bases and J by 4 bases. The CDR3 consists of 16 residues. CDR1 and CDR2 (germline): SQVTM, ANQGSEA. In DNA, the CDR3 is TGCAGCGTTGAAGATGCGACGACAGGGTCGTCGTACGAGCAGTACTTC. This codes for CSVEDATTGSSYEQYF.

This clonotype was counted only a few times. V is TRBV28 and J is TRBJ2-3; no definite D call. The germline V gene encodes CDR1 MDHEN and CDR2 SYDVKM. The V gene lost 7 bases and the J gene lost 5 bases, with 13 bases spanning the gap. There are 13 residues in the CDR3. Here the CDR3 DNA reads TGTGCCAGCAAAAGCAGCCCCGGAGATACGCAGTATTTT. Protein: CASKSSPGDTQYF.

This clonotype was found many times. V gene TRBV20-1 combines with J gene TRBJ2-5; D gene ambiguous. The CDR3 has 15 residues. V was shortened by 2 bases and J by 5 bases, with 18 bases between the two germline ends. Germline lookup yields CDR1 DFQATT and CDR2 SNEGSKA (reference sequence). The CDR3 DNA reads TGCAGTGCTAGATTTTTCCCCCAGACCTCGGAGACCCAGTACTTC. Protein: CSARFFPQTSETQYF.

This chain links TRBV20-1 with TRBJ2-3; D is possibly TRBD2 (6 bases). Germline V gives CDR1 DFQATT, CDR2 SNEGSKA (reference sequence). This CDR3 region has 12 residues. V lost 7 bases and J 2 bases, leaving 10 bases between the germline ends. The CDR3 region is CSVRGLTDTQYF. As DNA, the CDR3 is TGCAGTGTGCGGGGCCTCACAGATACGCAGTATTTT.

CDR3 protein: CASNQMRQETQYF. CDR3 nucleotides: TGTGCCAGCAATCAGATGCGTCAAGAGACCCAGTACTTC. V is TRBV7-2 and J is TRBJ2-5; D is ambiguous. Germline V CDR1 and CDR2: SGHTA, FQGNSA. V was cut by 7 bases and J by 2 bases, with 11 bases left in between. There are 13 residues in the CDR3.

This clonotype has at least ten counts. The chain combines TRBV7-9 with TRBJ2-7; the D is unclear. The CDR3 extends over 12 amino acids. Germline values: CDR1 SEHNR, CDR2 FQNEAQ (reference sequence). The germline V and J ends were trimmed by 2 bases and 5 bases, with 7 bases remaining between them. The CDR3 DNA sequence: TGTGCCAGCAGCTTATCCCTCGACGAGCAGTACTTC. It is translated as CASSLSLDEQYF.

The chain couples TRBV15 to TRBJ2-7; D is perhaps TRBD1 or TRBD2 (6 bases each). Trimming pared 0 bases from V and 5 bases from J, leaving 20 bases between. CDR3 length: 17 residues. Germline V gene sequence: CDR1 LNHNV, CDR2 YYDKDF (reference sequence). CDR3 in amino acids: CATSRDPRLGGPHEQYF. Written as DNA, the CDR3 is TGTGCCACCAGCAGAGATCCGCGGCTTGGGGGGCCCCACGAGCAGTACTTC.

This clonotype came up many times. The genes are TRBV12-3 or TRBV12-4 and TRBJ2-5, with no clear D. The ends were cut back, 10 bases at V and 1 base at J, with 13 bases in the middle. There are 13 residues in the CDR3. This CDR3 is CATGEAAQETQYF. CDR3 DNA sequence: TGTGCCACCGGCGAGGCAGCCCAAGAGACCCAGTACTTC.

This clonotype was picked up a small number of times. The chain couples TRBV20-1 to TRBJ2-2; D ambiguous. Germline values: CDR1 DFQATT, CDR2 SNEGSKA (reference sequence). The CDR3 length is 15 residues. The V gene lost 0 bases and the J gene lost 2 bases, with 10 bases spanning the gap. The CDR3 region is CSARDYRKNTGELFF. Here the CDR3 DNA reads TGCAGTGCTAGAGATTATCGGAAAAACACCGGGGAGCTGTTTTTT.

Worth noting for this clonotype: Relative to the germline gene, one junction end is altered; a read error may explain this. The chain carries TRBV7-3 and TRBJ2-3, with 9 bases matching TRBD2. The V gene's germline CDR1 is SGHTA and CDR2 FQGTGA. This CDR3 has 18 amino acids. The CDR3 region has the DNA TGTGCCAGCACCTTATGGGGTGCGGGAGGGCCCAGCACAGATACGCAGTATTTT. This encodes CASTLWGAGGPSTDTQYF.

This sequence joins TRBV6-5 and TRBJ1-2; a weak D match, TRBD1 (6 bases). Germline V gives CDR1 MNHEY, CDR2 SVGAGI. This CDR3 contains 14 residues. V shed 0 bases and J shed 4 bases, with 9 bases lying between them. The CDR3: CASSYSRGAYGYTF. The DNA of the CDR3 is TGTGCCAGCAGTTACTCCCGGGGGGCCTATGGCTACACCTTC.

This clonotype was detected a few times. This chain uses TRBV4-3 with TRBJ1-4, with D hard to call. Between the trimmed V and J ends, which lost 1 base and 4 bases, there was a span of 10 bases. The CDR3 extends over 15 amino acids. Per germline, CDR1 LGHNA and CDR2 YSLEER. CDR3: CASSQGGRLNEKLFF. The CDR3 DNA follows: TGCGCCAGCAGCCAAGGTGGGCGGCTTAATGAAAAACTGTTTTTT.

The chain couples TRBV7-2 to TRBJ2-7, with D perhaps TRBD1 or TRBD2 (7 bases each). The CDR3 covers 15 residues. V gave up 5 bases and J gave up 3 bases, with 17 bases separating them. Germline CDR1 SGHTA, CDR2 FQGNSA. CDR3 nucleotides: TGTGCCAGCAGCCAGGGGGGGGGTTATCGCTACGAGCAGTACTTC. This sequence encodes CASSQGGGYRYEQYF. Full variable domain (remainder filled in from reference TRBV7-2 and TRBJ2-7): GAGVSQSPSNKVTEKGKDVELRCDPISGHTALYWYRQSLGQGLEFLIYFQGNSAPDKSGLPSDRFSAERTGGSVSTLTIQRTQQEDSAVYLCASSQGGGYRYEQYFGPGTRLTVT.

This clonotype has a count of ten or more. The chain has TRBV27 and TRBJ2-7, with D unresolved. Germline CDR1 is MNHEY and CDR2 is SMNVEV (reference sequence). Trimming removed 0 bases from V and 2 bases from J, with 14 bases in between. The CDR3 is 16 residues long. The CDR3 spells CASSLSFSQRTYEQYF. The DNA of the CDR3 is TGTGCCAGCAGTTTATCGTTTAGCCAAAGAACCTACGAGCAGTACTTC.

Many counts were recorded for this clonotype. An end of the junction differs from the germline gene, which may be a read error. This chain links TRBV19 with TRBJ2-3; 7 bases match TRBD2. Per germline, CDR1 LNHDA and CDR2 SQIVND (reference sequence). This CDR3 comprises 11 residues. Here the CDR3 reads CATKEGGTPNF. The CDR3 DNA sequence: TGTGCCACCAAAGAGGGAGGGACTCCGAATTTT.

The chain carries TRBV30 and TRBJ2-2, with D possibly matching TRBD2 (6 bases). This CDR3 is 15 amino acids long. V lost 1 base, J lost 5 bases, and 14 bases lay in between. Germline-derived CDR1 and CDR2 are GTSNPN and SVGIG (reference sequence). In DNA, the CDR3 is TGTGCCTGGAGTGGTTCATGGGGGGAAACCGGGGAGCTGTTTTTT. Translated: CAWSGSWGETGELFF.